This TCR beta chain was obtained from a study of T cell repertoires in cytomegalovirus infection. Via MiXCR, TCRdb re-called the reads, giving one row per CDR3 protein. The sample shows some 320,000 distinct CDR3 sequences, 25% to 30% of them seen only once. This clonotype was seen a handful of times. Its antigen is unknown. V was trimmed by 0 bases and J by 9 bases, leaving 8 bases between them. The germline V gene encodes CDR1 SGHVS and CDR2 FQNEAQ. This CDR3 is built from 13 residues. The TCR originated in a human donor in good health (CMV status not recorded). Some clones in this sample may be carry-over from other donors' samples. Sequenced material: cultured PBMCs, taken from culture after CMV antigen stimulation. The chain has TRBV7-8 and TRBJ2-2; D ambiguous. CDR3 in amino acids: CASSLAVGRELFF. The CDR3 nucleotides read TGTGCCAGCAGCTTAGCGGTCGGGCGGGAGCTGTTTTTT.